Following are 22 T cell receptor beta chains from one sample sequenced in a study of control samples from healthy donors and cancer patients. The repertoire was sequenced with immunoSEQ multiplex PCR; TCRdb's copy has only in-frame clones and lacks some. The table includes about 44,000 clones, roughly three quarters detected once. Input material: formalin-fixed, paraffin-embedded tissue. Receptor source: a male donor with melanoma.

The V gene is TRBV11-2, the J gene TRBJ2-7; D gene ambiguous. The CDR3 loop spans 14 amino acids. Germline CDR1 is SGHAT and CDR2 is FQNNGV. V was shortened by 3 bases and J by 2 bases, with 11 bases between the two germline ends. This CDR3 reads CASSFRVEAYEQYF. In DNA, the CDR3 is TGTGCCAGCAGCTTTAGAGTCGAGGCCTACGAGCAGTACTTC.

V and J are TRBV28 and TRBJ2-7; TRBD1 matches 8 bases. J gave up 7 bases and V 8 bases, and 13 bases lay outside the gene matches. The CDR3 is made up of 14 amino acids. CDR1 is MDHEN and CDR2 is SYDVKM in the germline V gene. The CDR3 loop reads CASRSGTGLLEQYF. The CDR3 nucleotides read TGTGCCAGCCGATCCGGGACAGGCCTTCTTGAGCAGTACTTC.

The chain joins TRBV5-4 to TRBJ2-6; 8 nucleotides match TRBD2. The CDR3 is made up of 16 amino acids. Trimming at V came to 0 bases and at J to 2 bases, leaving 1 base not matched to a gene. Germline CDR1 SGHNT, CDR2 YYREEE (reference sequence). This chain's CDR3 is CASSLGAGAGANVLTF. The CDR3 bases are TGTGCCAGCAGCTTGGGAGCGGGAGCTGGGGCCAACGTCCTGACTTTC.

This chain uses TRBV29-1 with TRBJ2-7; possible D gene TRBD1, 7 bases. V was clipped by 2 bases and J by 3 bases, with 11 bases between them. This CDR3 region has 13 residues. Germline values: CDR1 SQVTM, CDR2 ANQGSEA. This chain's CDR3 is CSVESQGGYEQYF. The CDR3 bases are TGCAGCGTTGAATCCCAGGGGGGCTACGAGCAGTACTTC.

Only a few counts were recorded for this clone. The chain links TRBV7-8 to TRBJ2-5; 8 bases fit TRBD2. Unmatched junction bases numbered 3, after V lost 5 bases and J lost 1 base. Germline CDR1 and CDR2: SGHVS and FQNEAQ. This CDR3 spans 14 amino acids. CDR3 sequence: CASSQTSGQETQYF. The DNA of the CDR3 is TGTGCCAGCAGCCAAACTAGCGGCCAAGAGACCCAGTACTTC.

The table lists this clone with a few counts. V usage is TRBV7-9 and J usage is TRBJ2-3; D is unclear. This CDR3 has 11 amino acids. V shed 8 bases and J shed 2 bases, with 5 bases lying between them. CDR1 and CDR2 from the germline V gene are SEHNR and FQNEAQ (reference sequence). CDR3 nucleotide sequence: TGTGCCAGCCAAAACACAGATACGCAGTATTTT. It is translated as CASQNTDTQYF.

This clone was detected only a few times. The rearrangement joins TRBV5-5 to TRBJ2-7; D gene unclear. The CDR3 has 16 amino acids. V dropped 0 bases and J dropped 0 bases, with 13 bases sitting between them. The germline V gene has CDR1 SGHKS and CDR2 YYEKEE (reference sequence). The CDR3 region has the DNA TGTGCCAGCAGCTTGGATCCCTCCAGGATCTCCTACGAGCAGTACTTC. This codes for CASSLDPSRISYEQYF.

Only a few counts were recorded for this clone. The chain has TRBV28 and TRBJ2-3, with 10 bases matching TRBD1. The CDR3 has 19 amino acids. V lost 3 bases, J lost 2 bases, and 14 bases stayed unmatched. Germline CDR1 is MDHEN and CDR2 is SYDVKM. The DNA of the CDR3 is TGTGCCAGCAGTTTGGGACAGGGGTTCACGGGACTCAACACAGATACGCAGTATTTT. It is translated as CASSLGQGFTGLNTDTQYF.

The gene calls are TRBV3-1 (or the pseudogene TRBV3-2) and TRBJ1-1, with TRBD1 as a possible D gene (5 bases). CDR1 and CDR2 from the germline V gene are LGHDT and YNNKEL (reference sequence). V shed 5 bases and J shed 4 bases, with 11 bases lying between them. This CDR3 spans 13 amino acids. For the CDR3, the DNA is TGTGCCAGCAGCGGGGGGGGAGCCACTGAAGCTTTCTTT. Its translation: CASSGGGATEAFF.

This clone was counted at least ten times. This chain uses TRBV9 with TRBJ2-1; 8 nucleotides line up with TRBD2. CDR1 SGDLS and CDR2 YYNGEE come from the germline V gene. The CDR3 runs to 14 residues. The junction had 4 bases not matched to a gene; V was cut back by 1 base and J by 7 bases. The CDR3 protein is CASSVRVAGNEQFF. The DNA for the CDR3 is TGTGCCAGCAGCGTAAGGGTAGCGGGGAATGAGCAGTTCTTC.

This clone came up a few times. V gene TRBV6-6 combines with J gene TRBJ2-7, with 7 bases matching TRBD2. The CDR3 length is 15 residues. Germline V gene lookup returns CDR1 MNHNY and CDR2 SVGAGI (reference sequence). The V and J ends lost 5 bases and 2 bases, in that order; junction bases with no gene match: 9. In DNA form, the CDR3 reads TGTGCCAGCAGTAGACAGATTGCGGGAGCCTACGAGCAGTACTTC. This encodes CASSRQIAGAYEQYF.

The chain combines TRBV7-6 with TRBJ2-1; weak D call: TRBD1 (6 bases). The V gene's germline CDR1 is SGHVS and CDR2 FNYEAQ. CDR3 length equals 14 residues. V shed 5 bases and J shed 5 bases, with 13 bases lying between them. In DNA form, the CDR3 reads TGTGCCAGCAGCCACTGGGACAAGAACAATGAGCAGTTCTTC. This codes for CASSHWDKNNEQFF.

This chain connects TRBV12-5 to TRBJ1-2; perhaps TRBD1 as D (5 bases). Per germline, CDR1 LGHNT and CDR2 FRNRAP. The CDR3 contains 16 residues. V lost 6 bases and J 1 base, leaving 18 bases between the germline ends. CDR3 residues: CASGLFLQGYNYGYTF. DNA for the CDR3: TGTGCTAGTGGACTATTTCTTCAGGGTTATAACTATGGCTACACCTTC. Drawing the rest from reference TRBV12-5 and TRBJ1-2, the complete variable domain is DARVTQTPRHKVTEMGQEVTMRCQPILGHNTVFWYRQTMMQGLELLAYFRNRAPLDDSGMPKDRFSAEMPDATLATLKIQPSEPRDSAVYFCASGLFLQGYNYGYTFGSGTRLTVV.

This clone was detected only a few times. This chain uses TRBV2 with TRBJ2-5, with 9 bases fitting TRBD1. Germline V lookup: CDR1 SNHLY, CDR2 FYNNEI. This CDR3 has 13 amino acids. The junction had 3 bases not matched to a gene; V was cut back by 5 bases and J by 5 bases. CDR3 sequence: CASSLQGAETQYF. CDR3 in DNA: TGTGCCAGCAGTCTACAGGGGGCGGAGACCCAGTACTTC.

This clone has just a few counts. At the DNA level, this CDR3 is encoded by other sequences in the same sample as well. The rearrangement links TRBV10-3 to TRBJ1-5; D unresolved. With 3 bases removed from V and 3 bases from J, the gap between germline ends came to 3 bases. The germline V gene encodes CDR1 ENHRY and CDR2 SYGVKD. The CDR3 is made up of 12 amino acids. CDR3 DNA sequence: TGTGCCATCAGTGATTCCAATCAGCCCCAGCATTTT. Its protein product is CAISDSNQPQHF.

This chain links TRBV11-2 with TRBJ2-7; perhaps TRBD1 as D (5 bases). The V end lost 0 bases, the J end lost 10 bases, and 13 bases lay between the germline ends. From germline, CDR1 is SGHAT and CDR2 FQNNGV. The CDR3 length is 13 residues. CDR3 DNA sequence: TGTGCCAGCAGCTTAGAGGGAAGGACACGCCAGTACTTC. It translates to CASSLEGRTRQYF.

The V and J genes are TRBV7-2 and TRBJ2-3; 10 nucleotides align to TRBD1. After removal of 2 bases from V and 6 bases from J, the junction contained 5 bases not matched to a gene. CDR1 SGHTA and CDR2 FQGNSA come from the germline V gene. The CDR3 is made up of 15 amino acids. This CDR3 reads CASSLRGTGVDTQYF. The CDR3 DNA is TGTGCCAGCAGCTTAAGGGGGACAGGGGTTGATACGCAGTATTTT.

This sequence joins TRBV27 and TRBJ2-7, with TRBD1 matching 8 bases. CDR1 and CDR2 (germline): MNHEY, SMNVEV (reference sequence). V was clipped by 1 base and J by 3 bases; unmatched bases: 8. The CDR3 length is 16 residues. The CDR3 nucleotides read TGTGCCAGCAGTTTATATGGCAGGGGGCTGCTCTACGAGCAGTACTTC. This gives the protein CASSLYGRGLLYEQYF.

In nucleotides, the CDR3 is TGTGCCTGGAGTGTAGCGCAGGCCGTGGATCAGCCCCAGCATTTT. Its protein is CAWSVAQAVDQPQHF. V and J are TRBV30 and TRBJ1-5; D gene ambiguous. CDR1 is GTSNPN, CDR2 SVGIG, per germline (reference sequence). V lost 0 bases and J 5 bases, leaving 14 bases between the germline ends. This CDR3 has 15 amino acids.

V usage is TRBV2 and J usage is TRBJ2-1; perhaps TRBD1 as D (6 bases). Germline-derived CDR1 and CDR2 are SNHLY and FYNNEI. V lost 6 bases and J lost 1, with 7 bases in between. The CDR3 covers 13 residues. In DNA form, the CDR3 reads TGTGCCAGCAGAGGGACATCCTACAATGAGCAGTTCTTC. It encodes CASRGTSYNEQFF. Based on the CDR3 plus reference TRBV2 and TRBJ2-1, the full variable domain is EPEVTQTPSHQVTQMGQEVILRCVPISNHLYFYWYRQILGQKVEFLVSFYNNEISEKSEIFDDQFSVERPDGSNFTLKIRSTKLEDSAMYFCASRGTSYNEQFFGPGTRLTVL.

V gene TRBV12-5 combines with J gene TRBJ2-1; no clear D gene. Germline CDR1 and CDR2: LGHNT and FRNRAP. Trimming removed 0 bases at V and 8 bases at J, with 23 bases between. The CDR3 extends over 18 amino acids. The CDR3 reads CASGLVLWFVVRIDEQFF. DNA of the CDR3: TGTGCTAGTGGTTTGGTACTATGGTTCGTAGTAAGAATCGATGAGCAGTTCTTC.

The chain employs TRBV7-2 and TRBJ1-2; a weak D match, TRBD1 (5 bases). This CDR3 has 14 amino acids. Germline V lookup: CDR1 SGHTA, CDR2 FQGNSA. V was pared by 1 base and J by 7 bases, with 13 bases between. The CDR3 protein is CASSLGEGRSGYTF. CDR3 DNA sequence: TGTGCCAGCAGCTTAGGGGAGGGGCGGAGTGGCTACACCTTC.